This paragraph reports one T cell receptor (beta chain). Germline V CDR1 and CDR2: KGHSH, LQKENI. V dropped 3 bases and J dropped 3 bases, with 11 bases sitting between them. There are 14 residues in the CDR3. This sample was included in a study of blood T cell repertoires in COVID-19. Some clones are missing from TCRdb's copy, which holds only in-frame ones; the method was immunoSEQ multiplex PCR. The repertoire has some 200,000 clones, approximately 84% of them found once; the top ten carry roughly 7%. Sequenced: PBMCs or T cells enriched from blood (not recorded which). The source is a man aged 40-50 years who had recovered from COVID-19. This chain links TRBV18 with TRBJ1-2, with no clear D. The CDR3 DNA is TGTGCCAGCTCACCCTTGGTTACAGACTATGGCTACACCTTC. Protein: CASSPLVTDYGYTF.